The clone carrying this TCR beta chain has just one count. Its antigen is as yet unknown. These data are taken from a study of T cell repertoires in cytomegalovirus infection. Across the whole study: Both CMV infection and a matching HLA type were indicated by public TCR beta signatures.

General study findings and limits: Ex vivo responses were dominated by HLA-C-restricted CMV-specific TCR beta clonotypes.

TCRdb re-called the reads through MiXCR, storing one row per CDR3 protein. This table holds fewer than 400,000 distinct CDR3 sequences, less than 20% found once. With V trimmed by 3 bases and J by 10 bases, 16 bases remained unmatched. This CDR3 contains 18 residues. CDR1 is MDHEN and CDR2 is SYDVKM in the germline V gene. Sequencing was performed on PBMCs. The chain couples TRBV28 to TRBJ2-3, with TRBD2 matching over 13 bases. The TCR originated in a human donor in good health (CMV status not recorded). Some clones in this sample may be carry-over from other donors' samples. For the CDR3, the DNA is TGTGCCAGCAGTTTCTCCCCTCGGACTAGCGGGGGCGCCCCCCCGCAGTATTTT. Its protein product is CASSFSPRTSGGAPPQYF.